These 21 T cell receptor beta chains were all obtained from the same sample, sequenced in a study of T cells in Graves' hyperthyroidism and ophthalmopathy. RNA transcripts provided the source from which TCR beta CDR3 regions were amplified. Initially, a first-round RT-PCR of the TCR CDR3 employed the HTBI primer set. MiXCR was run by TCRdb on the multiplex PCR reads, yielding one entry per CDR3 protein. The table includes hundreds of thousands of distinct CDR3 sequences, approximately 20% detected once. What was sequenced was blood. The receptors shown here come from a man between 40 and 49 years old with Graves' ophthalmopathy.

This clonotype was recorded a few times. The CDR3 is CASSDPGQGNEKLFF. CDR3 DNA sequence: TGTGCCAGCAGTGACCCCGGACAGGGGAATGAAAAACTGTTTTTT. The genes are TRBV25-1 and TRBJ1-4, with 9 positions matching TRBD1. Germline CDR1 MGHDK, CDR2 SYGVNS. CDR3 length equals 15 residues. The V segment lost 3 bases and the J segment 5 bases; nucleotides outside the gene matches: 4.

The rearrangement links TRBV15 to TRBJ2-7; D assignment may be TRBD1 or TRBD2 (7 bases each). This CDR3 region has 15 residues. The V end lost 4 bases, the J end lost 4 bases, and 17 bases lay between the germline ends. Germline V gene data show CDR1 as LNHNV and CDR2 as YYDKDF (reference sequence). The CDR3 loop reads CATSKTRGGIYEQYF. CDR3 bases: TGTGCCACCAGCAAAACCAGGGGGGGAATTTACGAGCAGTACTTC.

A few counts support this clonotype. CDR3 loop: CSAATGQGTNTEAFF. DNA for the CDR3: TGCAGTGCTGCCACGGGGCAGGGGACGAACACTGAAGCTTTCTTT. The chain couples TRBV20-1 to TRBJ1-1; TRBD1 is a possible D gene (6 bases). The CDR3 is 15 residues long. Germline V CDR1 and CDR2: DFQATT, SNEGSKA (reference sequence). V was clipped by 5 bases and J by 1 base, with 17 bases between them.

This clonotype was counted a few times. This rearrangement joins TRBV6-1 to TRBJ1-5, with D perhaps TRBD1 (6 bases). Per the germline V gene, CDR1 is MNHNS and CDR2 is SASEGT. Trimming took off 0 bases at V and 2 bases at J, with 11 bases between the two ends. This CDR3 has 16 residues. The DNA of the CDR3 is TGTGCCAGCAGTGAAGCCTCGGGGGCTGGCAATCAGCCCCAGCATTTT. Encoded protein: CASSEASGAGNQPQHF.

This clonotype has more than one count but fewer than ten. V usage is TRBV10-2 and J usage is TRBJ2-1; a weak D match, TRBD1 (5 bases). The CDR3 consists of 12 residues. The germline CDR1 and CDR2 sequences are WSHSY and SAAADI. Trimming left V 8 bases short and J 4 bases short, with 9 bases between. CDR3 loop: CASGTGYNEQFF. The CDR3 bases are TGCGCCAGCGGAACAGGATACAATGAGCAGTTCTTC.

J is TRBJ2-5 and V is TRBV20-1; the match to TRBD1 covers 7 bases. Germline CDR1 is DFQATT and CDR2 is SNEGSKA (reference sequence). V shed 5 bases and J 5 bases; nucleotides not matched to a gene: 8. This CDR3 contains 13 residues. CDR3 region: CSASTGSPETQYF. In DNA, the CDR3 is TGCAGTGCTTCGACAGGGTCCCCGGAGACCCAGTACTTC.

This clonotype was seen at least ten times. This sequence joins TRBV20-1 and TRBJ2-1, with 7 positions matching TRBD2. CDR1 is DFQATT and CDR2 is SNEGSKA in the germline V gene (reference sequence). The trim removed 3 bases at V and 6 bases at J, leaving 5 bases unmatched. CDR3 size: 13 residues. CDR3 amino acids: CSASGDYSNEQFF. DNA for the CDR3: TGCAGTGCTAGTGGGGACTATTCCAATGAGCAGTTCTTC.

The chain carries TRBV7-8 and TRBJ1-6; D is perhaps TRBD1 (6 bases). The CDR3 is 15 amino acids. Looked up from germline, CDR1 is SGHVS and CDR2 is FQNEAQ. Trimming pared 1 base from V and 8 bases from J, leaving 12 bases between. Written as DNA, the CDR3 is TGTGCCAGCAGCTTAGTAAGCCGGACAGATTCACCCCTCCACTTT. Its protein is CASSLVSRTDSPLHF.

This clonotype was seen at least ten times. The chain is built from TRBV11-1 and TRBJ1-1; weak D call: TRBD1 (5 bases). Germline CDR1 and CDR2: SGHAT and FQDESV (reference sequence). The CDR3 loop spans 13 amino acids. The ends were cut back, 6 bases at V and 9 bases at J, with 17 bases in the middle. CDR3 bases: TGTGCCAGCAGTTATGACCGGGGCTCGAAAGCTTTCTTT. Its protein is CASSYDRGSKAFF.

In its sample, this clonotype was seen a few times. This chain links TRBV5-6 with TRBJ1-1; possibly TRBD1 for D (5 bases). V was cut by 0 bases and J by 5 bases, with 11 bases left in between. Per the germline V gene, CDR1 is SGHDT and CDR2 is YYEEEE. The CDR3 covers 14 residues. CDR3 in amino acids: CASSLGGVLTEAFF. The CDR3 DNA follows: TGTGCCAGCAGCTTGGGGGGGGTATTGACTGAAGCTTTCTTT.

This clonotype appeared a few times. The V gene is TRBV7-2, the J gene TRBJ2-3; D may be TRBD1 (5 bases). The germline V gene encodes CDR1 SGHTA and CDR2 FQGNSA. The ends were cut back, 5 bases at V and 3 bases at J, with 12 bases in the middle. The CDR3 totals 14 residues. DNA for the CDR3: TGTGCCAGCAGCAGGGGCTTTGGGACAGATACGCAGTATTTT. This gives the protein CASSRGFGTDTQYF.

This clonotype occurred many times. The chain joins TRBV3-1 to TRBJ1-4; D uncertain. V lost 4 bases, J lost 5 bases, and 11 bases lay in between. Germline CDR1 reads LGHDT; CDR2 reads YNNKEL (reference sequence). CDR3 length: 14 residues. The DNA for the CDR3 is TGTGCCAGCAGCCGCTCGGGGTCCAATGAAAAACTGTTTTTT. Translation: CASSRSGSNEKLFF.

This clonotype showed up many times. V is TRBV28 and J is TRBJ2-7, with D uncertain. Deletions cut 2 bases from V and 4 bases from J, with 6 bases between. The CDR3 is 12 residues long. The germline V gene encodes CDR1 MDHEN and CDR2 SYDVKM. This chain's CDR3 is CASSLKPYEQYF. Here the CDR3 DNA reads TGTGCCAGCAGTTTAAAGCCTTACGAGCAGTACTTC.

The chain couples TRBV4-1 to TRBJ1-1; 8 bases are shared with TRBD1. CDR1 and CDR2 from the germline V gene are MGHRA and YSYEKL. V dropped 1 base and J dropped 6; count of bases not matched to a gene: 4. This CDR3 is 14 amino acids long. The DNA for the CDR3 is TGCGCCAGCAGCCAAGCAGGGGGCCTAGCTGAAGCTTTCTTT. Its protein product is CASSQAGGLAEAFF.

The chain carries TRBV20-1 and TRBJ2-1; 11 bases are shared with TRBD2. This CDR3 contains 17 residues. V shed 3 bases and J 0 bases; nucleotides not matched to a gene: 7. Per germline, CDR1 DFQATT and CDR2 SNEGSKA (reference sequence). The CDR3 is CSARPTSGRSSYNEQFF. CDR3 DNA: TGCAGTGCTAGGCCCACTAGCGGGAGATCCTCCTACAATGAGCAGTTCTTC.

This clonotype was observed at least ten times. The chain combines TRBV7-3 with TRBJ1-2, with D perhaps TRBD1 (5 bases). The length of the CDR3 is 16 residues. V was pared by 5 bases and J by 8 bases, with 24 bases between. The germline gives CDR1 SGHTA, CDR2 FQGTGA. In DNA form, the CDR3 reads TGTGCCAGCAGCGCTACGGATGGGGCTCCCCAAGGGGGCTACACCTTC. It translates to CASSATDGAPQGGYTF.

The chain carries TRBV5-1 and TRBJ1-2; D remains unclear. CDR3 size: 12 residues. Germline loops: CDR1 SGHRS, CDR2 YFSETQ. The germline V and J ends were trimmed by 2 bases and 4 bases, with 6 bases remaining between them. The CDR3 sequence is CASSFNGYGYTF. The CDR3 bases are TGCGCCAGCAGCTTTAACGGCTATGGCTACACCTTC.

The chain has TRBV5-1 and TRBJ2-2; D gene ambiguous. Germline assignment: CDR1 SGHRS and CDR2 YFSETQ. This CDR3 region has 13 residues. Trimming cost V 4 bases and J 4 bases, with 8 bases left between them. The CDR3 DNA sequence: TGCGCCAGCAGCCCATCCTCCACCGGGGAGCTGTTTTTT. This gives the protein CASSPSSTGELFF.

This clonotype was seen a handful of times. This chain connects TRBV2 to TRBJ1-2; TRBD1 might be the D (6 bases). Germline CDR1 is SNHLY and CDR2 is FYNNEI. Trimming stripped 6 bases from V and 6 bases from J, with 14 bases between. The length of the CDR3 is 13 residues. The CDR3 bases are TGTGCCAGCAGCACCCACAGGGTTGATGGCTACACCTTC. The encoded protein is CASSTHRVDGYTF.

J is TRBJ1-1 and V is TRBV20-1; TRBD1 might be the D (5 bases). This CDR3 has 16 amino acids. In germline, CDR1 is DFQATT, CDR2 SNEGSKA (reference sequence). With 1 base removed from V and 5 bases from J, the gap between germline ends came to 20 bases. CDR3 protein: CSARGMGQGDKTEAFF. The CDR3 DNA sequence: TGCAGTGCTAGAGGGATGGGGCAGGGAGATAAAACTGAAGCTTTCTTT.

This clonotype occurred once. The chain has TRBV30 and TRBJ2-5; 8 nucleotides match TRBD2. The J segment lost 5 bases and the V segment lost 3 bases, leaving 14 bases of the junction unmatched. The CDR3 contains 16 residues. The germline CDR1 and CDR2 sequences are GTSNPN and SVGIG (reference sequence). Here the CDR3 reads CAWRVPGGGPRETQYF. CDR3 coding DNA: TGTGCCTGGAGGGTCCCCGGGGGGGGGCCCCGGGAGACCCAGTACTTC. The full variable domain, rest sourced from reference TRBV30 and TRBJ2-5, is SQTIHQWPATLVQPVGSPLSLECTVEGTSNPNLYWYRQAAGRGLQLLFYSVGIGQISSEVPQNLSASRPQDRQFILSSKKLLLSDSGFYLCAWRVPGGGPRETQYFGPGTRLLVL.